This T cell receptor beta chain was recorded in a study of metastatic and nonmetastatic thyroid tumors. Study-wide results and caveats: The study reportedly found significantly higher TCR beta diversity in malignant thyroid tumors than benign nodules, in blood and tumor.

The germline V gene encodes CDR1 SGHAT and CDR2 FQNNGV. CDR3 length: 14 amino acids. The authors' processing: Differences in CDR3 between clinicopathological groups were drawn on to build a classifier intended to discriminate distant-metastatic papillary thyroid cancer patients. MiXCR reprocessed the PCR reads for TCRdb. The V and J calls follow TCRdb's processing rather than the paper's. Of about 30,000 clones in the sample, about 4.1% were seen once. Points on this clone: What it recognizes is unknown. Sequence at one end of the junction differs from germline and may be a read error.

No patient had received any treatment before thyroid surgery. The chain uses TRBV11-2 and TRBJ2-7; D gene unclear. What was sequenced was blood. This receptor was taken from a female donor with papillary thyroid cancer or a benign thyroid nodule (not recorded which). Some clones in this sample may be carry-over from other donors' samples. Written as DNA, the CDR3 is TGTGCCAGCAGCCAAGACTCAATGTCCTACGATCAGTACTTC. This sequence encodes CASSQDSMSYDQYF.